This passage covers 10 T cell receptor beta chains from one sample sequenced in a study of T cells in Graves' hyperthyroidism and ophthalmopathy. RNA transcripts served as the template for amplifying TCR beta CDR3 regions. Carried out on the TCR CDR3, a first-round RT-PCR used the HTBI primer set. TCRdb re-called the multiplex PCR reads with MiXCR, one entry per CDR3 protein. The sample carries 250,000 to 300,000 distinct CDR3 sequences, roughly 18% recorded once. Sequencing input: blood. All receptors derive from a man in his fifties or sixties with Graves' ophthalmopathy.

The chain links TRBV29-1 to TRBJ1-2; D remains unclear. This CDR3 is 14 amino acids long. Per the germline V gene, CDR1 is SQVTM and CDR2 is ANQGSEA. V gave up 2 bases and J gave up 1 base, with 11 bases separating them. This CDR3 reads CSVESQILNYGYTF. CDR3 nucleotides: TGCAGCGTTGAAAGTCAGATTCTTAACTATGGCTACACCTTC.

This clonotype occurred many times. The chain recombines TRBV18 with TRBJ2-7; the match to TRBD1 covers 10 bases. Per germline, CDR1 KGHSH and CDR2 LQKENI. V lost 4 bases, J lost 4 bases, and 7 bases stayed unmatched. The CDR3 extends over 15 amino acids. The CDR3 bases are TGTGCCAGCTCACAACCCGGGACAGGGGATTACGAGCAGTACTTC. Translation: CASSQPGTGDYEQYF.

This clonotype was detected ten times or more. The rearrangement joins TRBV7-9 to TRBJ2-1; D unresolved. Germline loops: CDR1 SEHNR, CDR2 FQNEAQ (reference sequence). The CDR3 length is 14 residues. The V end lost 5 bases, the J end lost 8 bases, and 16 bases lay between the germline ends. In nucleotides, the CDR3 is TGTGCCAGCAGCCCCAAGCTTAGGGCCTATGAGCAGTTCTTC. Translating it yields CASSPKLRAYEQFF.

There are many counts of this clonotype. The chain employs TRBV5-1 and TRBJ1-4; D not resolved. Trimming left V 3 bases short and J 5 bases short, with 14 bases between. CDR1 SGHRS and CDR2 YFSETQ come from the germline V gene. The CDR3 loop spans 15 amino acids. For the CDR3, the DNA is TGCGCCAGCAGCTCCTCGGCGAGTAGGAATGAAAAACTGTTTTTT. Translation: CASSSSASRNEKLFF.

This clonotype has more than one count but fewer than ten. The chain links TRBV19 to TRBJ2-2; D uncertain. Germline V gene lookup returns CDR1 LNHDA and CDR2 SQIVND (reference sequence). V was clipped by 4 bases and J by 0 bases, with 9 bases between them. The CDR3 contains 15 residues. The CDR3 nucleotides read TGTGCCAGTAGTAGGCAGATCACGAACACCGGGGAGCTGTTTTTT. Translation gives CASSRQITNTGELFF.

This clonotype showed up many times. This chain uses TRBV20-1 with TRBJ1-5; D gene ambiguous. CDR1 is DFQATT, CDR2 SNEGSKA, per germline (reference sequence). This CDR3 region has 15 residues. The V end lost 5 bases, the J end lost 3 bases, and 17 bases lay between the germline ends. The CDR3 region is CSAPPTGNLNQPQHF. As DNA, the CDR3 is TGCAGTGCTCCTCCTACCGGGAATCTCAATCAGCCCCAGCATTTT.

The DNA for the CDR3 is TGTGCCAGCAGTCCTTCAGGGGGCCTCAGCAATCAGCCCCAGCATTTT. Translation: CASSPSGGLSNQPQHF. The V gene is TRBV12-3 or TRBV12-4, the J gene TRBJ1-5; 8 bases agree with TRBD1. CDR3 length equals 16 residues. Trimming took 5 bases from V and 1 from J; bases not matched to a gene: 7.

The chain combines TRBV12-3 or TRBV12-4 with TRBJ1-1; a weak D match, TRBD1 (5 bases). The CDR3 consists of 18 residues. Trimming took 5 bases from V and 0 from J, leaving 22 bases between them. The CDR3 here is CASSPPSPLQVMNTEAFF. CDR3 bases: TGTGCCAGCAGTCCGCCCAGCCCCCTACAGGTAATGAACACTGAAGCTTTCTTT.

As for this clonotype: One base away lies a much larger clone, so this may be a sequencing read error. The CDR3 bases are TGTGCCAGCAGTTTCAGGGGGCCGTACCAAGAGACCCGGTACTTC. Its translation is CASSFRGPYQETRYF. The chain combines TRBV28 with TRBJ2-5; TRBD1 matches 8 bases. Per germline, CDR1 MDHEN and CDR2 SYDVKM. This CDR3 has 15 amino acids. Full variable domain (remainder filled in from reference TRBV28 and TRBJ2-5): DVKVTQSSRYLVKRTGEKVFLECVQDMDHENMFWYRQDPGLGLRLIYFSYDVKMKEKGDIPEGYSVSREKKERFSLILESASTNQTSMYLCASSFRGPYQETRYFGPGTRLLVL.

In the case of this clonotype: A much larger clone lies a single base off, so this may be a read error. This chain links TRBV11-2 with TRBJ2-1; the D gene is possibly TRBD2 (6 bases). Trimming stripped 8 bases from V and 10 bases from J, with 21 bases between. Germline CDR1 is SGHAT and CDR2 is FQNNGV. This CDR3 is 14 amino acids long. In DNA form, the CDR3 reads TGTGCCAGCCGGGACTTACAGGTTTTGTACGAGCAGTTCTTC. Its translation: CASRDLQVLYEQFF.